This T cell receptor beta chain was captured in a study of vaccination effects on CD4 cells after COVID-19. Study-level points and caveats: Infection- and vaccine-induced clones contracted markedly late after vaccination. Of the vaccine-induced clones from healthy vaccinees, merely 1 of 255 recognized common cold coronaviruses as well.

This CDR3 has 15 amino acids. Deletions cut 6 bases from V and 0 bases from J, with 15 bases between. CDR1 is MNHEY, CDR2 SVGAGI, per germline. This clone was counted only a few times. What it recognizes is unknown. Pools of viral peptides were used by the ViraFEST assay to expand antigen-specific CD4+ T cells ahead of sequencing. Researchers isolated CD4+ T cells once approximately eleven days of culture had elapsed. BNT162b2 vaccine or mRNA-1273 vaccine was given to participants in two doses. Among the vaccine recipients, none had a prior SARS-CoV-2 infection, and nucleocapsid antibodies were negative. Cultivation was performed at two million PBMC per well with 8 to 10 IU/ml IL-2 and 9.5 to 10 ug/ml peptides added. This table comes from immunoSEQ multiplex PCR, and its TCRdb copy is limited to in-frame clones, with some not included. Among 20,000 to 25,000 clones listed, 70% to 80% were seen once.

V is TRBV6-5 and J is TRBJ2-7; the D gene is possibly TRBD2 (5 bases). The sample consisted of CD4+ T cells from PBMCs cultured with HCoV-229E spike peptides, taken after COVID-19 vaccination. This sequence originates from a human donor who received a COVID-19 vaccine. DNA for the CDR3: TGTGCCAGCAGGGAGGTCCCAAATTACTCCTACGAGCAGTACTTC. Amino acid sequence: CASREVPNYSYEQYF.